This T cell receptor (beta chain) comes out of a study of T-cell reconstitution after alpha-beta-depleted transplantation in children. Study-level results: When one year had passed after transplant, most T-cell counts and diversity came from newly produced T cells. Reported findings indicate that, about two months after transplant, alpha-beta T cells came from several hundred expanded clones, which were derived from non-depleted graft cells.

A TCRbeta library incorporating unique molecular identifiers was prepared. TCRdb recomputed calls from the PCR reads with MiXCR, one row per CDR3 protein. Among almost 250,000 distinct CDR3 sequences listed, over 20% were seen once. Germline V lookup: CDR1 SGHTA, CDR2 FQGNSA. The trim removed 1 base at V and 5 bases at J, leaving 9 bases unmatched. This CDR3 has 16 residues. This clonotype has ten or more counts. Antigen specificity is unknown. The source is a girl aged 2 to 10 with Fanconi anemia, due to receive a stem cell transplant. The chain uses TRBV7-2 and TRBJ2-3; 7 bases agree with TRBD2. Sequenced here: PBMCs, sampled before TCRalphabeta/CD19-depleted stem cell transplant. In nucleotides, the CDR3 is TGTGCCAGCAGCTTAGGACTAGCTGGGGAAGTAGATACGCAGTATTTT. It translates to CASSLGLAGEVDTQYF.